This entry describes one T cell receptor (beta chain). What it recognizes is unknown. The data were obtained in a study of graft-versus-host responses after intestinal transplantation. Study-level background: Recipients obtained multivisceral, liver-intestinal, or isolated intestinal transplants. Once they had received anti-thymocyte globulin induction, all recipients took tacrolimus and steroids for approximately 3 years.

Generated by immunoSEQ multiplex PCR, the TCRdb table keeps only in-frame clones and is missing some. Of about 110,000 clones in the sample, about 93% were seen once. Germline-derived CDR1 and CDR2 are MGHRA and YSYEKL. The CDR3 loop spans 15 amino acids. Trimming stripped 5 bases from V and 4 bases from J, with 18 bases between. The source was unstimulated CD8+ T cells sorted from spleen or lymph node cells, collected before intestinal transplant. This sequence originates from a human donor who received an intestinal transplant. J is TRBJ2-7 and V is TRBV4-1; D may correspond to TRBD1 or TRBD2 (5 bases each). The CDR3 DNA reads as TGCGCCAGCAGCTCTGCCGAGAGGGGCGGGTACGAGCAGTACTTC. It yields the protein CASSSAERGGYEQYF.